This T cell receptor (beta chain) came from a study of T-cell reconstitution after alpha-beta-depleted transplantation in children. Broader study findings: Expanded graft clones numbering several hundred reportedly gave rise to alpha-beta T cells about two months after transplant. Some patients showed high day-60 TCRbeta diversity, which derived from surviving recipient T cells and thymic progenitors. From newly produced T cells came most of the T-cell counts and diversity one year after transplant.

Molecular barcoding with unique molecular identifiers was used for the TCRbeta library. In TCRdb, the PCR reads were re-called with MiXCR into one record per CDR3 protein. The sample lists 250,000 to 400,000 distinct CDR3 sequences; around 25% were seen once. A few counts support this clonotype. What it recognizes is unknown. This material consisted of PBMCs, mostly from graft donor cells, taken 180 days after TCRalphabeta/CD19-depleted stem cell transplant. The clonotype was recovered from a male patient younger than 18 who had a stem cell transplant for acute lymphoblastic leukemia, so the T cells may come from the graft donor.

This CDR3 reads CASSPGLAGGSDTQYF. CDR3 sequence (DNA): TGCGCCAGCAGCCCCGGACTAGCGGGAGGGTCAGATACGCAGTATTTT. The chain joins TRBV5-1 to TRBJ2-3; 15 bases match TRBD2. This CDR3 has 16 amino acids. Germline V gene lookup returns CDR1 SGHRS and CDR2 YFSETQ. The V and J ends lost 4 bases and 4 bases, in that order; junction bases with no gene match: 4. Combining the CDR3 with reference TRBV5-1 and TRBJ2-3 gives the whole variable domain KAGVTQTPRYLIKTRGQQVTLSCSPISGHRSVSWYQQTPGQGLQFLFEYFSETQRNKGNFPGRFSGRQFSNSRSEMNVSTLELGDSALYLCASSPGLAGGSDTQYFGPGTRLTVL.